One sample yielded the 31 T cell receptor beta chains listed below, sequenced in a study of blood T cells in healthy people across ages. Together with a sample-barcoded 5' primer, a J-beta primer mix was included in a second PCR lasting about 6 to 11 cycles. Using its own MiXCR run on the 5' RACE reads, TCRdb lists one record per CDR3 protein. The sample consists of roughly 900,000 distinct CDR3 sequences, more than 25% of them appearing once. Sequenced material: blood. These receptors were collected from a woman older than 75 in good health.

As to this clonotype: A single base separates this from a much larger clone, so it may be a read error. The V and J genes are TRBV5-6 and TRBJ1-5; D may be TRBD1 (6 bases). Looked up from germline, CDR1 is SGHDT and CDR2 is YYEEEE. The V end lost 3 bases, the J end lost 0 bases, and 13 bases lay between the germline ends. This CDR3 comprises 16 residues. This chain's CDR3 is CASSSRGRTSNQPQHF. CDR3 DNA: TGTGCCAGCAGCTCCAGGGGCCGCACTAGCAATCAGCCCCAGCATTTT.

About this clonotype: Given a much more abundant clone one base away, this may be a read error. V gene TRBV7-2 combines with J gene TRBJ2-6; D may be TRBD1 (6 bases). V shed 0 bases and J shed 1 base, with 10 bases lying between them. Per germline, CDR1 SGHTA and CDR2 FQGNSA. CDR3 length: 17 residues. Here the CDR3 DNA reads TGTACCAGCAGCTTAGCGCAGGGGCAATCTGGGGCCAACGTCCTGACTTTC. Its translation: CTSSLAQGQSGANVLTF.

A few counts support this clonotype. A much larger clone sits a single nucleotide away, making a read error possible. V gene TRBV9 combines with J gene TRBJ2-5; 7 bases are a match to TRBD1. The junction had 17 bases not matched to a gene; V was cut back by 4 bases and J by 11 bases. The CDR3 consists of 15 residues. Germline V gene data show CDR1 as SGDLS and CDR2 as YYNGEE. The CDR3 loop is CASSFTPTGSNEQYF. The CDR3 bases are TGTGCCAGCAGCTTTACGCCGACAGGGTCCAATGAGCAGTACTTC. Full variable domain (missing parts from reference TRBV9 and TRBJ2-5): DSGVTQTPKHLITATGQRVTLRCSPRSGDLSVYWYQQSLDQGLQFLIQYYNGEERAKGNILERFSAQQFPDLHSELNLSSLELGDSALYFCASSFTPTGSNEQYFGPGTRLLVL.

This clonotype was detected many times. The chain uses TRBV18 and TRBJ1-2, with D possibly matching TRBD1 (5 bases). The CDR3 has 13 amino acids. CDR1 and CDR2 (germline): KGHSH, LQKENI. Deletions cut 8 bases from V and 10 bases from J, with 20 bases between. CDR3 bases: TGTGCCAGCACCTCCTCCTCCGGGGGTGACTACACCTTC. It translates to CASTSSSGGDYTF. The full variable domain, in which reference TRBV18 and TRBJ1-2 provide the parts outside the CDR3, is NAGVMQNPRHLVRRRGQEARLRCSPMKGHSHVYWYRQLPEEGLKFMVYLQKENIIDESGMPKERFSAEFPKEGPSILRIQQVVRGDSAAYFCASTSSSGGDYTFGSGTRLTVV.

This clonotype was observed at least ten times. This chain uses TRBV3-1 with TRBJ2-4, with D perhaps TRBD2 (6 bases). The V gene's germline CDR1 is LGHDT and CDR2 YNNKEL (reference sequence). The V end was cut by 2 bases, the J end by 0 bases, with 14 bases between. The CDR3 covers 17 residues. For the CDR3, the DNA is TGTGCCAGCAGCCAAATGTCCGCGGGAATAGCCAAAAACATTCAGTACTTC. This gives the protein CASSQMSAGIAKNIQYF.

Ten or more counts support this clonotype. The DNA for the CDR3 is TGCGCCAGCAGCTTCCAGTTGAACACTGAAGCTTTCTTT. Its protein is CASSFQLNTEAFF. The chain recombines TRBV5-1 with TRBJ1-1; D ambiguous. Per germline, CDR1 SGHRS and CDR2 YFSETQ. V lost 2 bases, J lost 0 bases, and 5 bases lay in between. CDR3 size: 13 residues.

The J gene is TRBJ2-5, the V gene TRBV7-2; D not resolved. The length of the CDR3 is 17 residues. Germline assignment: CDR1 SGHTA and CDR2 FQGNSA. Trimming shortened V by 2 bases and J by 2 bases, and 18 bases separated the two germline ends. In DNA form, the CDR3 reads TGTGCCAGCAGCTTAAACCCGAGTGTACGGAAACAAGAGACCCAGTACTTC. This encodes CASSLNPSVRKQETQYF.

This clonotype was detected only once. A read error is possible here, since a much larger clone lies one base away. The gene calls are TRBV7-2 and TRBJ2-1, with D possibly matching TRBD1 (6 bases). The CDR3 is made up of 15 amino acids. CDR1 and CDR2 from the germline V gene are SGHTA and FQGNSA. V dropped 5 bases and J dropped 2 bases, with 13 bases sitting between them. The CDR3 DNA follows: TGTGCCAGCAGCCCCGGGGCAGGGGCCTACAATGAGCAGTTCTTC. Translation: CASSPGAGAYNEQFF.

This clonotype has more than one count but fewer than ten. This chain uses TRBV5-4 with TRBJ1-1; no firm D call. Germline V gene data show CDR1 as SGHNT and CDR2 as YYREEE (reference sequence). There are 15 residues in the CDR3. V dropped 3 bases and J dropped 1 base, with 13 bases sitting between them. CDR3 sequence (DNA): TGTGCCAGCAGCTGGGGTGGCCAGACGAACACTGAAGCTTTCTTT. Amino acids: CASSWGGQTNTEAFF.

This sequence joins TRBV20-1 and TRBJ2-7; D gene unclear. Germline V gene data show CDR1 as DFQATT and CDR2 as SNEGSKA (reference sequence). Trimming took off 6 bases at V and 3 bases at J, with 9 bases between the two ends. This CDR3 contains 11 residues. CDR3 in DNA: TGCAGTGCCGCGGTCATCTACGAGCAGTACTTC. Protein product: CSAAVIYEQYF.

This clonotype occurred many times. The chain has TRBV29-1 and TRBJ2-5; D is possibly TRBD1 (5 bases). From germline, CDR1 is SQVTM and CDR2 ANQGSEA. The CDR3 covers 11 residues. Trimming took 4 bases from V and 5 from J, leaving 8 bases between them. As DNA, the CDR3 is TGCAGCGTTGGGCGACAGGAGACCCAGTACTTC. This translates into CSVGRQETQYF.

This clonotype was recorded many times. The chain recombines TRBV3-1 with TRBJ2-5, with TRBD2 matching over 8 bases. V shed 3 bases, J shed 0 bases, and the junction held 3 bases outside the gene matches. The CDR3 contains 15 residues. Germline CDR1 and CDR2: LGHDT and YNNKEL (reference sequence). CDR3 protein: CASSHSGGYQETQYF. The CDR3 DNA sequence: TGTGCCAGCAGCCACAGCGGGGGATACCAAGAGACCCAGTACTTC.

A remark on this clonotype: This may stem from a read error, because a much larger clone lies one nucleotide away. The V gene is TRBV2, the J gene TRBJ2-5; 12 bases agree with TRBD2. Germline V CDR1 and CDR2: SNHLY, FYNNEI. CDR3 size: 17 residues. The CDR3 DNA reads as TGTGCCGGCAGTGCTAGTCTAGCGGGGGGGCTCCAAGAGACCCAGTACTTC. Encoded protein: CAGSASLAGGLQETQYF.

CDR3 sequence reads: CASSLGAGGHYEQYF. CDR3 sequence (DNA): TGTGCCAGCAGCTTGGGAGCGGGAGGACACTACGAGCAGTACTTC. The chain links TRBV7-3 to TRBJ2-5, with 9 bases matching TRBD2. TRBJ2-7 explains the end of the DNA better; the J call may be wrong. The length of the CDR3 is 15 residues. Germline V lookup: CDR1 SGHTA, CDR2 FQGTGA.

To note about this clonotype: This may be a read error, as it is one base from a much larger clone. This chain joins TRBV12-3 or TRBV12-4 and TRBJ2-6; possibly TRBD1 for D (5 bases). The CDR3 runs 15 residues. CDR3 sequence reads: CASSSRVAGATVLTF. In nucleotides, the CDR3 is TGTGCCAGCAGCTCCAGGGTAGCTGGGGCCACCGTCCTGACTTTC.

This clonotype has a count of ten or more. The chain couples TRBV5-5 to TRBJ2-3; perhaps TRBD1 as D (6 bases). CDR1 and CDR2 from the germline V gene are SGHKS and YYEKEE (reference sequence). Deletions cut 6 bases from V and 3 bases from J, with 20 bases between. The CDR3 spans 16 residues. The CDR3 DNA reads TGTGCCAGCAACCCCGGCCTGGGGGCGAGGACAGATACGCAGTATTTT. Protein sequence: CASNPGLGARTDTQYF.

Of note for this clonotype: The missing conserved phenylalanine or tryptophan at the end of this CDR3 makes a read error likely. The gene calls are TRBV5-1 and TRBJ1-1, with TRBD1 as a possible D gene (5 bases). This CDR3 is 16 amino acids long. V was shortened by 0 bases and J by 1 base, with 13 bases between the two germline ends. Looked up from germline, CDR1 is SGHRS and CDR2 is YFSETQ. The CDR3 DNA sequence: TGCGCCAGCAGCTTGGGGGGCAGGCTCGGGAACACTGAAGCTTTCGTT. The encoded protein is CASSLGGRLGNTEAFV.

This clonotype was observed a few times. The chain has TRBV3-1 and TRBJ1-1; perhaps TRBD1 as D (6 bases). Trimming removed 4 bases from V and 4 bases from J, with 16 bases in between. The CDR3 length is 15 residues. Germline V lookup: CDR1 LGHDT, CDR2 YNNKEL (reference sequence). Here the CDR3 reads CASSRWDTLSTEAFF. The CDR3 DNA follows: TGTGCCAGCAGCCGTTGGGACACCCTGAGCACTGAAGCTTTCTTT.

This clonotype has ten or more counts. The chain is built from TRBV5-5 and TRBJ1-1; possible D gene TRBD1, 6 bases. V lost 7 bases, J lost 1 base, and 17 bases lay in between. CDR3 length: 15 residues. Per the germline V gene, CDR1 is SGHKS and CDR2 is YYEKEE (reference sequence). The CDR3: CASGPGVIQNTEAFF. The CDR3 DNA reads as TGTGCCAGCGGACCAGGGGTCATACAGAACACTGAAGCTTTCTTT. Supplemented by reference TRBV5-5 and TRBJ1-1, the full variable domain reads DAGVTQSPTHLIKTRGQQVTLRCSPISGHKSVSWYQQVLGQGPQFIFQYYEKEERGRGNFPDRFSARQFPNYSSELNVNALLLGDSALYLCASGPGVIQNTEAFFGQGTRLTVV.

This clonotype has at least ten counts. V is TRBV20-1 and J is TRBJ2-1; D is ambiguous. This CDR3 comprises 13 residues. Between the trimmed V and J ends, which lost 3 bases and 5 bases, there was a span of 11 bases. Germline V gene lookup returns CDR1 DFQATT and CDR2 SNEGSKA (reference sequence). CDR3 bases: TGCAGTGCTAGCTTCGGGCTAGACAATGAGCAGTTCTTC. Translation: CSASFGLDNEQFF.

In this sample, this clonotype turned up a few times. A single base separates this from a much larger clone, so it may be a read error. This sequence joins TRBV20-1 and TRBJ2-1; D is possibly TRBD1 or TRBD2 (6 bases each). The CDR3 contains 14 residues. CDR1 is DFQATT and CDR2 is SNEGSKA in the germline V gene (reference sequence). As DNA, the CDR3 is TGCAGTGCTAGTTCGGGGGCGAACTACGATGAGCAGTTCTTC. This codes for CSASSGANYDEQFF.

As regards this clonotype: Its ends do not fully match the called genes, so a read error is possible. This chain links TRBV12-3 or TRBV12-4 with TRBJ2-3; D possibly uses TRBD1 or TRBD2 (5 bases each). The CDR3 contains 15 residues. CDR3 in amino acids: CASSLRGGTTDAQYF. In DNA, the CDR3 is TGTGCCAGCAGCCTCCGGGGTGGGACCACAGATGCGCAATATTTT.

This clonotype has a single count. The V call is TRBV7-3, the J call TRBJ2-1, with no clear D. With 0 bases removed from V and 13 bases from J, the gap between germline ends came to 19 bases. The CDR3 runs 15 residues. CDR1 is SGHTA, CDR2 FQGTGA, per germline. The CDR3 sequence: CASSLTWGSFETQFF. Here the CDR3 DNA reads TGTGCCAGCAGCTTAACGTGGGGTAGCTTTGAGACCCAGTTCTTC.

The CDR3 region is CATSDFRQLNGELFF. The CDR3 coding sequence is TGTGCCACCAGTGATTTTAGACAGCTAAACGGGGAGCTGTTTTTT. V is TRBV24-1 and J is TRBJ2-2; the D gene is possibly TRBD1 (5 bases). The CDR3 is 15 residues long. Germline CDR1 and CDR2: KGHDR and SFDVKD. The V and J ends lost 1 base and 7 bases respectively, with 12 bases between them.

This clonotype was found a few times. As DNA, the CDR3 is TGTGCGGCTGGAGGTTGGATGGAAAAAAATGGCTACACCTTC. Translation gives CAAGGWMEKNGYTF. V and J are TRBV6-5 and TRBJ1-2; D gene ambiguous. The CDR3 loop spans 14 amino acids. Germline V CDR1 and CDR2: MNHEY, SVGAGI.

This clonotype was counted at least ten times. The chain links TRBV6-6 to TRBJ2-3, with D perhaps TRBD2 (6 bases). Germline V gene sequence: CDR1 MNHNY, CDR2 SVGAGI (reference sequence). The CDR3 runs 16 residues. V was shortened by 3 bases and J by 3 bases, with 16 bases between the two germline ends. CDR3 bases: TGTGCCAGCAGTTATCGGGGCGGGGTGGGGACAGATACGCAGTATTTT. Translation gives CASSYRGGVGTDTQYF.

This clonotype was observed many times. V usage is TRBV6-5 and J usage is TRBJ2-6; D is unclear. V was shortened by 2 bases and J by 0 bases, with 5 bases between the two germline ends. CDR3 size: 15 residues. Germline CDR1 is MNHEY and CDR2 is SVGAGI. The CDR3 sequence: CASSYSPSGANVLTF. The CDR3 DNA is TGTGCCAGCAGTTACAGTCCCTCTGGGGCCAACGTCCTGACTTTC.

There are many counts of this clonotype. An end of the junction does not agree with germline; a read error may underlie this. CDR3 in amino acids: CASSQDWGYSSPLHF. The DNA of the CDR3 is TGCGCCAGCAGCCAAGATTGGGGATATAGTTCACCCCTCCACTTT. The rearrangement joins TRBV4-3 to TRBJ1-6; no reliable D call. This CDR3 contains 15 residues. Germline CDR1 reads LGHNA; CDR2 reads YSLEER.

The chain uses TRBV9 and TRBJ1-4; D possibly corresponds to TRBD1 (5 bases). V dropped 1 base and J dropped 0 bases, with 7 bases sitting between them. This CDR3 spans 15 amino acids. Per the germline V gene, CDR1 is SGDLS and CDR2 is YYNGEE. The CDR3: CASSVHRTTNEKLFF. CDR3 in DNA: TGTGCCAGCAGCGTACACAGGACAACTAATGAAAAACTGTTTTTT.

The table lists this clonotype with many counts. The CDR3 nucleotides read TGTGCCAGCAGCTTAGATTCGAACGAGCAGTACTTC. This codes for CASSLDSNEQYF. The chain uses TRBV7-9 and TRBJ2-7; D unresolved. There are 12 residues in the CDR3. Between the trimmed V and J ends, which lost 1 base and 5 bases, there was a span of 6 bases. Germline loops: CDR1 SEHNR, CDR2 FQNEAQ (reference sequence).

CDR3: CASSQDIRINTEAFF. The CDR3, as DNA: TGTGCCAGCAGCCAAGATATCAGGATTAACACTGAAGCTTTCTTT. The chain links TRBV14 to TRBJ1-1; D ambiguous. Germline V CDR1 and CDR2: SGHDN, FVKESK. The CDR3 is made up of 15 amino acids. Trimming left V 0 bases short and J 2 bases short, with 10 bases between.